A single sample is the source of the 30 T cell receptor beta chains below, sequenced in a study of blood T cells in healthy people across ages. Together with a sample-barcoded 5' primer, a J-beta primer mix was included in a second PCR lasting roughly 7 to 11 cycles. TCRdb redid the calling of the 5' RACE reads with MiXCR, one entry per CDR3 protein. The sample lists about 1.4 million distinct CDR3 sequences, almost 60% occurring once. The sequencing input was blood. The receptors were sampled from a man aged 18 to 30 in good health.

The rearrangement joins TRBV20-1 to TRBJ2-1, with TRBD2 as a possible D gene (6 bases). V was shortened by 0 bases and J by 6 bases, with 12 bases between the two germline ends. The V gene's germline CDR1 is DFQATT and CDR2 SNEGSKA (reference sequence). The CDR3 totals 14 residues. The CDR3 DNA reads as TGCAGTGCTAGAGAACTAGCAGGAGTCAATGAGCAGTTCTTC. Translating it yields CSARELAGVNEQFF.

The CDR3 DNA sequence: TGTGCCAGCAGTTTAGAGCGGGGGGCAACTTACAATGAGCAGTTCTTC. It translates to CASSLERGATYNEQFF. The chain employs TRBV2 and TRBJ2-1; TRBD2 matches at 9 bases. After removal of 5 bases from V and 4 bases from J, the junction contained 9 bases not matched to a gene. This CDR3 has 16 residues. Per the germline V gene, CDR1 is SNHLY and CDR2 is FYNNEI.

This clonotype was seen many times. The chain links TRBV7-2 to TRBJ2-3; D is ambiguous. Germline loops: CDR1 SGHTA, CDR2 FQGNSA. V was clipped by 4 bases and J by 3 bases, with 5 bases between them. The CDR3 extends over 12 amino acids. CDR3 bases: TGTGCCAGCAGCTCGTGGACAGATACGCAGTATTTT. It encodes CASSSWTDTQYF.

The rearrangement joins TRBV20-1 to TRBJ2-7; a possible D gene is TRBD2 (5 bases). The CDR3 is 14 residues long. Germline lookup yields CDR1 DFQATT and CDR2 SNEGSKA (reference sequence). V lost 4 bases and J lost 1, with 14 bases in between. The CDR3 here is CSATDGLRSYEQYF. CDR3 DNA sequence: TGCAGTGCTACTGACGGACTTCGATCCTACGAGCAGTACTTC.

V usage is TRBV7-9 and J usage is TRBJ1-2; a possible D gene is TRBD1 (6 bases). The germline V gene encodes CDR1 SEHNR and CDR2 FQNEAQ (reference sequence). Deletions cut 5 bases from V and 4 bases from J, with 17 bases between. The length of the CDR3 is 15 residues. The CDR3 DNA reads as TGTGCCAGCAGCCCAACACAGGGATTGGTCTATGGCTACACCTTC. Its protein is CASSPTQGLVYGYTF.

The chain joins TRBV12-3 or TRBV12-4 to TRBJ1-3, with D unresolved. V was clipped by 6 bases and J by 11 bases, with 11 bases between them. The CDR3 consists of 11 residues. CDR3: CASSLSRAIYF. The CDR3, as DNA: TGTGCCAGCAGCCTTTCGAGAGCCATATATTTT.

V usage is TRBV7-6 and J usage is TRBJ1-4; D perhaps matches TRBD1 (6 bases). Germline lookup yields CDR1 SGHVS and CDR2 FNYEAQ. Trimming shortened V by 6 bases and J by 0 bases, and 14 bases separated the two germline ends. The CDR3 totals 16 residues. For the CDR3, the DNA is TGTGCCAGCAGAGACCTCCGGACAGCAACTAATGAAAAACTGTTTTTT. Its protein is CASRDLRTATNEKLFF.

As concerns this clonotype: Its ends do not fully match the called genes, so a read error is possible. The chain employs TRBV9 and TRBJ1-2; D remains ambiguous. The V gene's germline CDR1 is SGDLS and CDR2 YYNGEE. This CDR3 is built from 15 residues. The CDR3 nucleotides are TGTACCAGCAGCGCCCCCCAGGAGTCTAACTATGGCTACACCTTC. Protein: CTSSAPQESNYGYTF.

The chain recombines TRBV20-1 with TRBJ2-3; 8 nucleotides line up with TRBD2. Germline CDR1 reads DFQATT; CDR2 reads SNEGSKA (reference sequence). The CDR3 runs 13 residues. J lost 4 bases, V lost 6 bases, and 6 bases had no gene match. CDR3: CSACGTSPDTQYF. As DNA, the CDR3 is TGCAGTGCCTGCGGGACTAGTCCAGATACGCAGTATTTT.

The chain combines TRBV29-1 with TRBJ2-5; TRBD2 might be the D (5 bases). The V end was cut by 4 bases, the J end by 5 bases, with 17 bases between. CDR1 and CDR2 (germline): SQVTM, ANQGSEA. This CDR3 is built from 14 residues. CDR3 protein: CSVGIDYRAETQYF. The CDR3 nucleotides read TGCAGCGTTGGAATTGACTACCGAGCGGAGACCCAGTACTTC.

The chain joins TRBV7-9 to TRBJ2-3, with D possibly called TRBD1 or TRBD2 (5 bases each). The CDR3 spans 16 residues. The V end lost 2 bases, the J end lost 2 bases, and 14 bases lay between the germline ends. Per germline, CDR1 SEHNR and CDR2 FQNEAQ (reference sequence). The CDR3 sequence: CASSLMGTPITDTQYF. The CDR3 DNA follows: TGTGCCAGCAGCTTAATGGGGACCCCCATCACAGATACGCAGTATTTT. The full variable domain, rest sourced from reference TRBV7-9 and TRBJ2-3, is DTGVSQNPRHKITKRGQNVTFRCDPISEHNRLYWYRQTLGQGPEFLTYFQNEAQLEKSRLLSDRFSAERPKGSFSTLEIQRTEQGDSAMYLCASSLMGTPITDTQYFGPGTRLTVL.

Only a few counts were recorded for this clonotype. The rearrangement joins TRBV29-1 to TRBJ2-7, with D possibly TRBD1 on 5 matching bases. The CDR3 runs to 14 residues. CDR1 SQVTM and CDR2 ANQGSEA come from the germline V gene. V lost 2 bases and J lost 1, with 12 bases in between. This CDR3 reads CSVERQSPSYEQYF. CDR3 nucleotides: TGCAGCGTTGAACGACAGTCCCCTTCCTACGAGCAGTACTTC.

As DNA, the CDR3 is TGTGCCAGCTCACCAGAGAAAATTGGCGGGCTGACAGGGAATGAGCAGTTCTTC. Translation: CASSPEKIGGLTGNEQFF. V is TRBV18 and J is TRBJ2-1, with 7 bases that match TRBD1. This CDR3 comprises 18 residues. CDR1 is KGHSH and CDR2 is LQKENI in the germline V gene. V gave up 2 bases and J gave up 7 bases; unmatched junction bases: 17.

Comments on this clonotype: Relative to the germline gene, one junction end is altered; a read error may explain this. The chain combines TRBV20-1 with TRBJ1-2, with a weak D call TRBD1 (5 bases). Germline lookup yields CDR1 DFQATT and CDR2 SNEGSKA (reference sequence). CDR3 length: 14 residues. The CDR3 sequence is CSTRAIQALAGYTF. CDR3 nucleotides: TGCAGTACTAGAGCCATACAGGCTCTTGCTGGCTACACCTTC.

Many counts were recorded for this clonotype. The chain recombines TRBV4-1 with TRBJ2-5; TRBD1 matches 10 bases. The V segment lost 4 bases and the J segment 4 bases; nucleotides outside the gene matches: 9. This CDR3 spans 16 amino acids. CDR1 and CDR2 (germline): MGHRA, YSYEKL. The CDR3: CASSREGQGIGETQYF. In DNA form, the CDR3 reads TGCGCCAGCAGCCGGGAGGGACAGGGGATCGGAGAGACCCAGTACTTC.

This clonotype was recorded once. This chain uses TRBV20-1 with TRBJ2-1, with TRBD2 as a possible D gene (6 bases). There are 14 residues in the CDR3. CDR1 is DFQATT and CDR2 is SNEGSKA in the germline V gene (reference sequence). V gave up 3 bases and J gave up 5 bases, with 14 bases separating them. CDR3 in amino acids: CSASRGAIDNEQFF. CDR3 bases: TGCAGTGCTAGCCGCGGGGCCATCGACAATGAGCAGTTCTTC.

The CDR3 DNA reads as TGCGCCAGCAGCCAGCGACCCGGGACTGATCTTTATGGCTACACCTTC. Translation gives CASSQRPGTDLYGYTF. The chain couples TRBV4-1 to TRBJ1-2, with D possibly TRBD1 on 5 matching bases. Deletions cut 3 bases from V and 5 bases from J, with 19 bases between. CDR1 and CDR2 (germline): MGHRA, YSYEKL. This CDR3 contains 16 residues.

The chain is built from TRBV4-1 and TRBJ1-1; D is unresolved. Between the trimmed V and J ends, which lost 1 base and 3 bases, there was a span of 12 bases. Germline V gene data show CDR1 as MGHRA and CDR2 as YSYEKL. The CDR3 loop spans 15 amino acids. The CDR3 reads CASSQVQILYTEAFF. CDR3 nucleotide sequence: TGCGCCAGCAGCCAAGTGCAGATTCTATACACTGAAGCTTTCTTT.

This clonotype was seen a few times. The chain is built from TRBV12-3 or TRBV12-4 and TRBJ1-5; the match to TRBD1 covers 7 bases. This CDR3 is 16 amino acids long. V shed 5 bases, J shed 3 bases, and the junction held 10 bases outside the gene matches. CDR3 sequence: CASSRGGTASNQPQHF. Written as DNA, the CDR3 is TGTGCCAGCAGTCGAGGCGGGACAGCTTCCAATCAGCCCCAGCATTTT.

This chain uses TRBV20-1 with TRBJ2-1; D may be TRBD1 or TRBD2 (5 bases each). Trimming pared 0 bases from V and 9 bases from J, leaving 18 bases between. Looked up from germline, CDR1 is DFQATT and CDR2 is SNEGSKA (reference sequence). This CDR3 spans 15 amino acids. The CDR3 spells CSARDRGRQPGEQFF. As DNA, the CDR3 is TGCAGTGCTAGAGACCGGGGAAGACAGCCCGGTGAGCAGTTCTTC.

The chain links TRBV29-1 to TRBJ1-1, with D possibly being TRBD1 (5 bases). The V gene lost 7 bases and the J gene lost 4 bases, with 13 bases spanning the gap. From germline, CDR1 is SQVTM and CDR2 ANQGSEA. This CDR3 region has 12 residues. CDR3 region: CSGHGGGTEAFF. In nucleotides, the CDR3 is TGCAGCGGTCATGGGGGAGGCACTGAAGCTTTCTTT.

The rearrangement joins TRBV11-2 to TRBJ2-5, with D possibly being TRBD1 (5 bases). The CDR3 runs to 17 residues. Deletions cut 4 bases from V and 3 bases from J, with 21 bases between. Germline CDR1 reads SGHAT; CDR2 reads FQNNGV. CDR3 sequence: CASSSRLQARREETQYF. In nucleotides, the CDR3 is TGTGCCAGCAGCTCACGTCTACAGGCCCGCAGGGAAGAGACCCAGTACTTC.

The genes are TRBV29-1 and TRBJ1-1; the D gene is possibly TRBD1 (5 bases). Trimming took 4 bases from V and 6 from J, leaving 12 bases between them. CDR1 and CDR2 (germline): SQVTM, ANQGSEA. CDR3 length: 12 residues. The CDR3 here is CSVAQGVAEAFF. CDR3 coding DNA: TGCAGCGTTGCTCAGGGTGTGGCTGAAGCTTTCTTT.

This sequence joins TRBV5-1 and TRBJ1-6; a possible D gene is TRBD1 (6 bases). V was pared by 0 bases and J by 8 bases, with 12 bases between. The germline V gene has CDR1 SGHRS and CDR2 YFSETQ. CDR3 length: 15 residues. The CDR3 reads CASSLEQGRYSPLHF. The CDR3 bases are TGCGCCAGCAGCTTGGAACAGGGAAGGTATTCACCCCTCCACTTT.

V usage is TRBV9 and J usage is TRBJ2-4; 8 bases line up with TRBD1. The DNA end favors TRBJ2-7, so the J call may be wrong. CDR1 is SGDLS and CDR2 is YYNGEE in the germline V gene. The CDR3 runs to 14 residues. CDR3 protein: CASSGGQGWYEQYF. The CDR3 bases are TGTGCCAGCAGCGGAGGACAGGGCTGGTACGAGCAGTACTTC.

This clonotype has more than one count but fewer than ten. At one end the junction does not follow the germline gene, possibly because of a read error. The rearrangement links TRBV5-1 to TRBJ2-3; D uncertain. The CDR3 is 11 amino acids. Per germline, CDR1 SGHRS and CDR2 YFSETQ. The DNA of the CDR3 is TGTGCCAGTAAGTCCACAGATACGCAGTATTTT. Protein: CASKSTDTQYF. Drawing the rest from reference TRBV5-1 and TRBJ2-3, the complete variable domain is KAGVTQTPRYLIKTRGQQVTLSCSPISGHRSVSWYQQTPGQGLQFLFEYFSETQRNKGNFPGRFSGRQFSNSRSEMNVSTLELGDSALYLCASKSTDTQYFGPGTRLTVL.

V usage is TRBV7-2 and J usage is TRBJ2-7; the match to TRBD2 covers 7 bases. The CDR3 contains 15 residues. The germline V gene has CDR1 SGHTA and CDR2 FQGNSA. With 1 base clipped from V and 7 bases from J, the junction kept 10 bases outside the gene matches. The CDR3 spells CASSLDPAGLREQYF. For the CDR3, the DNA is TGTGCCAGCAGCTTAGATCCAGCGGGACTGAGAGAGCAGTACTTC. The full variable domain, completed using reference TRBV7-2 and TRBJ2-7, is GAGVSQSPSNKVTEKGKDVELRCDPISGHTALYWYRQSLGQGLEFLIYFQGNSAPDKSGLPSDRFSAERTGGSVSTLTIQRTQQEDSAVYLCASSLDPAGLREQYFGPGTRLTVT.

This chain connects TRBV5-1 to TRBJ2-5, with 7 bases fitting TRBD1. The V segment lost 4 bases and the J segment 4 bases; nucleotides outside the gene matches: 13. The CDR3 length is 16 residues. Germline V gives CDR1 SGHRS, CDR2 YFSETQ. The CDR3 sequence is CASSHSTGRSGETQYF. Written as DNA, the CDR3 is TGCGCCAGCAGCCATTCGACAGGGCGGAGCGGAGAGACCCAGTACTTC.

About this clonotype itself: Germline is not matched at one junction end, which may reflect a read error. The rearrangement links TRBV5-1 to TRBJ2-7; the D gene could be TRBD1 or TRBD2 (5 bases each). The CDR3 is 15 amino acids. The germline CDR1 and CDR2 sequences are SGHRS and YFSETQ. The CDR3 coding sequence is TGCTCCAGCAGCCTAGTAGGGGACGGAGCCTACGAGCAGTACTTC. The encoded protein is CSSSLVGDGAYEQYF.

This clonotype has a handful of counts. The chain carries TRBV7-2 and TRBJ2-1, with D hard to call. CDR3 length equals 15 residues. CDR1 SGHTA and CDR2 FQGNSA come from the germline V gene. V dropped 1 base and J dropped 4 bases, with 11 bases sitting between them. This chain's CDR3 is CASSLGVGQYNEQFF. The CDR3 coding sequence is TGTGCCAGCAGCTTAGGAGTTGGCCAGTACAATGAGCAGTTCTTC. Using reference TRBV7-2 and TRBJ2-1 for the parts outside the CDR3, the full variable domain is GAGVSQSPSNKVTEKGKDVELRCDPISGHTALYWYRQSLGQGLEFLIYFQGNSAPDKSGLPSDRFSAERTGGSVSTLTIQRTQQEDSAVYLCASSLGVGQYNEQFFGPGTRLTVL.